This TCR beta chain was identified during a study of blood T cell repertoires in COVID-19. The CDR3 sequence is 14 residues long. From germline, CDR1 is SGHTA and CDR2 FQGNSA. Between the trimmed V and J ends, which lost 5 bases and 4 bases, there was a span of 14 bases. Original analysis: Estimates of nucleated cell counts were drawn from the amplification of reference gene primers. TCRdb's table, derived via immunoSEQ multiplex PCR, lists solely in-frame clones and lacks some. V and J calls and clone size follow that table, whereas D and trimming were derived from the DNA. The sample has roughly 72,000 clones, 82% seen once.

The V call is TRBV7-2, the J call TRBJ1-1, with D possibly being TRBD1 (5 bases). This receptor was obtained from an elderly woman with acute or convalescent COVID-19. The sequenced sample consisted of peripheral blood. The CDR3 is CASSLGGVPTEAFF. DNA for the CDR3: TGTGCCAGCAGCCTCGGGGGGGTACCCACTGAAGCTTTCTTT.